This T cell receptor (beta chain) was captured in a study of OX40 agonist ivuxolimab in advanced cancers. The wider study: Partial responses occurred in three patients (one hepatocellular carcinoma, two cutaneous melanoma). Study-level results: In the 0.1-3.0 mg/kg groups, partial responders showed among the lowest expansion. CD4+ and CD8+ blood T cells expanded clonally by week 6 at 0.1 to 3.0 mg/kg.

Details on this clone: The antigen is undetermined.

This CDR3 comprises 15 residues. From germline, CDR1 is LNHDA and CDR2 SQIVND (reference sequence). Unmatched junction bases numbered 8, after V lost 3 bases and J lost 5 bases. The table came from immunoSEQ multiplex PCR; TCRdb's copy has only in-frame clones and leaves some out. The data contain approximately 69,000 clones, approximately 86% of them singletons. The specimen comprised CD4+ or CD8+ T cells sorted from blood, sampled in a trial of the OX40 agonist ivuxolimab. This chain joins TRBV19 and TRBJ2-7; 9 bases are shared with TRBD1. The sequence was collected from an adult with an advanced solid tumor such as melanoma, head and neck, liver or kidney cancer. CDR3 coding DNA: TGTGCCAGTAGTATTTTTGGAGGGACAGGGCACGAGCAGTACTTC. Its protein product is CASSIFGGTGHEQYF.